Following are 13 T cell receptor beta chains from one sample sequenced in a study of OX40 agonist ivuxolimab in advanced cancers. TCRdb's copy holds only in-frame clones and misses some; the assay was immunoSEQ multiplex PCR. The repertoire holds 8,000 to 10,000 clones, with about 90% as singletons. Sequencing used CD4+ or CD8+ T cells sorted from blood, obtained in a trial of the OX40 agonist ivuxolimab. The receptors were gathered from an adult with an advanced solid tumor such as melanoma, head and neck, liver or kidney cancer.

The chain combines TRBV27 with TRBJ2-7; the D gene is possibly TRBD2 (5 bases). Germline lookup yields CDR1 MNHEY and CDR2 SMNVEV (reference sequence). The CDR3 is 14 residues long. V was pared by 3 bases and J by 6 bases, with 15 bases between. This chain's CDR3 is CASSLEATRAEQYF. The CDR3 nucleotides read TGTGCCAGCAGTTTGGAGGCCACCCGTGCCGAGCAGTACTTC.

V usage is TRBV11-2 and J usage is TRBJ2-3; 12 bases agree with TRBD2. The CDR3 is 19 residues long. V trimming: 0 bases; J trimming: 6 bases; junction bases outside the gene matches: 13. Germline V lookup: CDR1 SGHAT, CDR2 FQNNGV. CDR3 region: CASSLDSLAGGIGWDTQYF. CDR3 in DNA: TGTGCCAGCAGCTTAGATTCACTAGCGGGGGGTATCGGTTGGGATACGCAGTATTTT.

V is TRBV18 and J is TRBJ2-3; 8 nucleotides line up with TRBD2. The CDR3 has 14 residues. CDR1 and CDR2 (germline): KGHSH, LQKENI. Trimming at V came to 5 bases and at J to 1 base, leaving 2 bases not matched to a gene. CDR3 nucleotides: TGTGCCAGCTCAAACGGGGGGGGCACAGATACGCAGTATTTT. As protein: CASSNGGGTDTQYF. The entire variable domain, with the rest obtained from reference TRBV18 and TRBJ2-3, is as follows: NAGVMQNPRHLVRRRGQEARLRCSPMKGHSHVYWYRQLPEEGLKFMVYLQKENIIDESGMPKERFSAEFPKEGPSILRIQQVVRGDSAAYFCASSNGGGTDTQYFGPGTRLTVL.

This clone is large in the sample. At the DNA level, this CDR3 is encoded by other sequences in the same sample as well. The chain combines TRBV5-6 with TRBJ2-7; tentatively, D is TRBD1 (5 bases). The CDR3 loop spans 14 amino acids. Looked up from germline, CDR1 is SGHDT and CDR2 is YYEEEE. With 0 bases removed from V and 3 bases from J, the gap between germline ends came to 10 bases. The CDR3 sequence: CASSLEGVGYEQYF. CDR3 sequence (DNA): TGTGCCAGCAGCTTGGAAGGGGTTGGCTACGAGCAGTACTTC.

This clone has a single count. The genes are TRBV7-6 and TRBJ2-2; weak D call: TRBD2 (6 bases). V dropped 4 bases and J dropped 4 bases, with 13 bases sitting between them. CDR3 length: 15 residues. Germline CDR1 SGHVS, CDR2 FNYEAQ. The CDR3 region is CASSSLEGPTGELFF. In nucleotides, the CDR3 is TGTGCCAGCAGCTCCCTGGAGGGGCCCACCGGGGAGCTGTTTTTT. Complete variable domain (other parts from reference TRBV7-6 and TRBJ2-2): GAGVSQSPRYKVTKRGQDVALRCDPISGHVSLYWYRQALGQGPEFLTYFNYEAQQDKSGLPNDRFSAERPEGSISTLTIQRTEQRDSAMYRCASSSLEGPTGELFFGEGSRLTVL.

The chain is built from TRBV7-9 and TRBJ2-4; D is possibly TRBD2 (6 bases). The V gene lost 5 bases and the J gene lost 0 bases, with 20 bases spanning the gap. Germline V gives CDR1 SEHNR, CDR2 FQNEAQ (reference sequence). CDR3 length: 18 residues. CDR3 sequence: CASSPKDGPTRAKNIQYF. CDR3 bases: TGTGCCAGCAGCCCCAAGGACGGACCGACTAGAGCCAAAAACATTCAGTACTTC.

V gene TRBV10-3 combines with J gene TRBJ1-3, with D uncertain. This CDR3 is 11 amino acids long. The germline V gene has CDR1 ENHRY and CDR2 SYGVKD. Deletions cut 11 bases from V and 9 bases from J, with 14 bases between. CDR3 protein: CAPTWLATIYF. The CDR3 nucleotides read TGTGCCCCCACGTGGTTGGCCACCATATATTTT.

The CDR3 reads CASSPRPGQGGGQETQYF. The CDR3 DNA follows: TGTGCCAGCAGCCCCCGCCCGGGACAGGGCGGGGGCCAAGAGACCCAGTACTTC. V usage is TRBV7-8 and J usage is TRBJ2-5, with 9 bases matching TRBD1. The trim removed 5 bases at V and 1 base at J, leaving 14 bases unmatched. The CDR3 is 18 amino acids. The germline V gene encodes CDR1 SGHVS and CDR2 FQNEAQ.

V gene TRBV11-1 combines with J gene TRBJ2-7; 8 bases are a match to TRBD1. CDR3 length: 15 amino acids. The trim removed 1 base at V and 0 bases at J, leaving 2 bases unmatched. Germline CDR1 SGHAT, CDR2 FQDESV (reference sequence). The CDR3 bases are TGTGCCAGCAGCTTAGGGACAGGGAGCTCCTACGAGCAGTACTTC. It specifies CASSLGTGSSYEQYF.

V usage is TRBV28 and J usage is TRBJ2-1; D possibly uses TRBD1 or TRBD2 (5 bases each). The germline V gene encodes CDR1 MDHEN and CDR2 SYDVKM. Trimming pared 1 base from V and 0 bases from J, leaving 16 bases between. This CDR3 contains 18 residues. The DNA of the CDR3 is TGTGCCAGCAGTTTATCCCCGGGACGTCGGAGCTCCTACAATGAGCAGTTCTTC. Amino acid sequence: CASSLSPGRRSSYNEQFF.

This clone was picked up one time. DNA of the CDR3: TGTGCCAGTAGTATCAGTGTTAACACCGGGGAGCTGTTTTTT. It specifies CASSISVNTGELFF. This chain joins TRBV19 and TRBJ2-2; D call uncertain. Germline V lookup: CDR1 LNHDA, CDR2 SQIVND (reference sequence). This CDR3 has 14 residues. Trimming stripped 3 bases from V and 2 bases from J, with 7 bases between.

V is TRBV11-2 and J is TRBJ1-5, with unresolved D. CDR3 length equals 16 residues. Germline assignment: CDR1 SGHAT and CDR2 FQNNGV. V gave up 1 base and J gave up 2 bases, with 12 bases separating them. The CDR3 DNA reads as TGTGCCAGCAGCTTAGTGGCAGGAACTGGCAATCAGCCCCAGCATTTT. Translation gives CASSLVAGTGNQPQHF. The variable domain in full, with the rest retrieved from reference TRBV11-2 and TRBJ1-5, is EAGVAQSPRYKIIEKRQSVAFWCNPISGHATLYWYQQILGQGPKLLIQFQNNGVVDDSQLPKDRFSAERLKGVDSTLKIQPAKLEDSAVYLCASSLVAGTGNQPQHFGDGTRLSIL.

CDR3 coding DNA: TGCGCCAGCAGCCAAGTAAACAGGGAAGAGCAGTACTTC. This gives the protein CASSQVNREEQYF. This rearrangement joins TRBV4-1 to TRBJ2-7; maybe TRBD1 (6 bases). Germline V gene lookup returns CDR1 MGHRA and CDR2 YSYEKL. V gave up 1 base and J gave up 7 bases, with 11 bases separating them. This CDR3 has 13 amino acids.